These 32 T cell receptor beta chains were sequenced from one sample in a study of T cell repertoires in cytomegalovirus infection. TCRdb fed the reads into MiXCR, producing one record per CDR3 protein. The profile covers some 100,000 distinct CDR3 sequences, with 20% to 30% appearing a single time and roughly 43% taken by the ten largest. Sequencing was performed on CD8+ T cells from PBMCs. The receptors stem from a human donor in good health (CMV status not recorded). Some clones in this sample may be carry-over from other donors' samples.

Only a few counts were recorded for this clonotype. The V gene is TRBV6-2 or TRBV6-3, the J gene TRBJ2-3; the D is unclear. Germline CDR1 is MNHEY and CDR2 is SVGEGT. The length of the CDR3 is 14 residues. Deletions cut 7 bases from V and 0 bases from J, with 11 bases between. The CDR3 sequence: CASTFAASTDTQYF. CDR3 bases: TGTGCCAGCACTTTCGCGGCTAGCACAGATACGCAGTATTTT.

This clonotype was picked up many times. The gene calls are TRBV12-3 or TRBV12-4 and TRBJ2-7; D gene uncertain. The ends were cut back, 3 bases at V and 0 bases at J, with 6 bases in the middle. The CDR3 consists of 13 residues. The CDR3 here is CASSFGTSYEQYF. The CDR3 DNA is TGTGCCAGCAGTTTTGGCACCTCCTACGAGCAGTACTTC.

This clonotype was counted many times. The chain uses TRBV7-2 and TRBJ1-5; no firm D call. The CDR3 totals 13 residues. Trimming removed 7 bases at V and 2 bases at J, with 9 bases between. Germline V gene lookup returns CDR1 SGHTA and CDR2 FQGNSA. The CDR3: CASKREGNQPQHF. CDR3 nucleotides: TGTGCCAGCAAGCGGGAGGGCAATCAGCCCCAGCATTTT.

This chain joins TRBV20-1 and TRBJ1-1, with D maybe TRBD1 (5 bases). Per the germline V gene, CDR1 is DFQATT and CDR2 is SNEGSKA (reference sequence). Deletions cut 5 bases from V and 4 bases from J, with 14 bases between. The CDR3 totals 13 residues. For the CDR3, the DNA is TGCAGTGCTCTGGGGGACGTTTCCACTGAAGCTTTCTTT. Translation: CSALGDVSTEAFF.

This sequence joins TRBV7-2 and TRBJ2-3; D unclear. The length of the CDR3 is 17 residues. The germline CDR1 and CDR2 sequences are SGHTA and FQGNSA. The V and J ends lost 2 bases and 1 base respectively, with 16 bases between them. The CDR3 region has the DNA TGTGCCAGCAGCTTAACGGTGAGGTTAGGGCGCACAGATACGCAGTATTTT. This sequence encodes CASSLTVRLGRTDTQYF.

This clonotype was detected a few times. The V call is TRBV7-9, the J call TRBJ2-6, with D unresolved. Germline V gene lookup returns CDR1 SEHNR and CDR2 FQNEAQ (reference sequence). V was clipped by 2 bases and J by 6 bases, with 14 bases between them. The CDR3 runs 16 residues. CDR3 sequence (DNA): TGTGCCAGCAGCTTACCGTCGACGCCGAAGGCCAACGTCCTGACTTTC. Amino acids: CASSLPSTPKANVLTF.

The rearrangement uses TRBV20-1 and TRBJ2-7; 9 bases align to TRBD2. There are 17 residues in the CDR3. V shed 0 bases and J 3 bases; nucleotides not matched to a gene: 12. In germline, CDR1 is DFQATT, CDR2 SNEGSKA (reference sequence). CDR3 bases: TGCAGTGCTAGAGATTTCCTGACTAGCGGTGAGAGCTACGAGCAGTACTTC. Residues: CSARDFLTSGESYEQYF.

The chain uses TRBV20-1 and TRBJ1-1; 9 positions match TRBD1. Looked up from germline, CDR1 is DFQATT and CDR2 is SNEGSKA (reference sequence). The CDR3 loop spans 16 amino acids. Trimming removed 2 bases from V and 0 bases from J; junction bases left unmatched: 7. In DNA form, the CDR3 reads TGCAGTGCTAGAAGGGACAGGGTCCAGATGAACACTGAAGCTTTCTTT. This translates into CSARRDRVQMNTEAFF.

This clonotype has a count of ten or more. V gene TRBV7-8 combines with J gene TRBJ1-2; 9 nucleotides align to TRBD1. V lost 8 bases to trimming and J lost 0 bases; unmatched junction nucleotides: 10. CDR3 size: 16 residues. CDR1 SGHVS and CDR2 FQNEAQ come from the germline V gene. The CDR3 here is CASLIGTGRANYGYTF. DNA for the CDR3: TGTGCCAGCTTAATAGGGACAGGGAGAGCTAACTATGGCTACACCTTC. Looking up the rest from reference TRBV7-8 and TRBJ1-2 gives the full variable domain: GAGVSQSPRYKVAKRGQDVALRCDPISGHVSLFWYQQALGQGPEFLTYFQNEAQLDKSGLPSDRFFAERPEGSVSTLKIQRTQQEDSAVYLCASLIGTGRANYGYTFGSGTRLTVV.

This clonotype showed up just a few times. This chain links TRBV27 with TRBJ2-3, with a weak D call TRBD1 (6 bases). Germline V gives CDR1 MNHEY, CDR2 SMNVEV (reference sequence). V lost 6 bases and J lost 6, with 16 bases in between. The CDR3 extends over 14 amino acids. CDR3 sequence reads: CASRGGTAGDTQYF. CDR3 bases: TGTGCCAGCAGAGGGGGAACTGCCGGCGATACGCAGTATTTT.

The sample holds a few counts of this clonotype. The gene calls are TRBV28 and TRBJ2-7; D is uncertain. The CDR3 runs 12 residues. V was trimmed by 6 bases and J by 2 bases, leaving 8 bases between them. Germline lookup yields CDR1 MDHEN and CDR2 SYDVKM. The CDR3 DNA is TGTGCCAGCAGAGGGCTTGCCTACGAGCAGTACTTC. Protein sequence: CASRGLAYEQYF.

This clonotype has just a few counts. J is TRBJ1-3 and V is TRBV7-9, with unresolved D. Germline-derived CDR1 and CDR2 are SEHNR and FQNEAQ (reference sequence). The CDR3 loop spans 12 amino acids. V was trimmed by 4 bases and J by 7 bases, leaving 8 bases between them. The CDR3 is CASSSLGNTIYF. The CDR3 DNA sequence: TGTGCCAGCAGCTCCCTCGGGAACACCATATATTTT. The variable domain in full, completed from reference TRBV7-9 and TRBJ1-3, reads DTGVSQNPRHKITKRGQNVTFRCDPISEHNRLYWYRQTLGQGPEFLTYFQNEAQLEKSRLLSDRFSAERPKGSFSTLEIQRTEQGDSAMYLCASSSLGNTIYFGEGSWLTVV.

This clonotype was observed at least ten times. The chain joins TRBV12-3 or TRBV12-4 to TRBJ2-1, with D perhaps being TRBD1 or TRBD2 (6 bases each). This CDR3 comprises 19 residues. Trimming removed 4 bases at V and 6 bases at J, with 28 bases between. CDR3 nucleotides: TGTGCCAGCAGTTCTGGGGGGCCGAACCGGGACACCGTTGCCAATGAGCAGTTCTTC. Translation gives CASSSGGPNRDTVANEQFF.

The CDR3 is CASSQEMAGVNTEAFF. The CDR3 bases are TGCGCCAGCAGCCAAGAGATGGCAGGAGTGAACACTGAAGCTTTCTTT. The chain employs TRBV4-3 and TRBJ1-1; unclear D gene. V lost 0 bases and J 0 bases, leaving 11 bases between the germline ends. CDR1 is LGHNA and CDR2 is YSLEER in the germline V gene. The CDR3 is made up of 16 amino acids.

The chain has TRBV7-2 and TRBJ2-5, with TRBD2 matching over 8 bases. The CDR3 is 14 residues long. Trimming took 5 bases from V and 4 from J; bases not matched to a gene: 6. Germline V gene data show CDR1 as SGHTA and CDR2 as FQGNSA. The CDR3 bases are TGTGCCAGCAGCACTCGGGGGGGCCCAGAGACCCAGTACTTC. Translation: CASSTRGGPETQYF.

The chain carries TRBV5-6 and TRBJ2-5; D perhaps matches TRBD2 (6 bases). Trimming removed 5 bases at V and 5 bases at J, with 19 bases between. The CDR3 runs to 15 residues. CDR1 and CDR2 from the germline V gene are SGHDT and YYEEEE. CDR3 in amino acids: CASSPAGTSRETQYF. The CDR3 bases are TGTGCCAGCAGTCCGGCAGGAACTAGCCGGGAGACCCAGTACTTC.

The chain recombines TRBV27 with TRBJ1-2; no firm D call. V gave up 8 bases and J gave up 0 bases, with 10 bases separating them. CDR1 is MNHEY and CDR2 is SMNVEV in the germline V gene (reference sequence). CDR3 length: 13 residues. The DNA of the CDR3 is TGTGCCAGCCGATTGGGTGCTAACTATGGCTACACCTTC. Amino acid sequence: CASRLGANYGYTF.

Only a few counts were recorded for this clonotype. This rearrangement joins TRBV5-1 to TRBJ2-1; D not certain. The ends were cut back, 4 bases at V and 2 bases at J, with 10 bases in the middle. Germline assignment: CDR1 SGHRS and CDR2 YFSETQ. The CDR3 sequence is 14 residues long. The CDR3 reads CASSPDATYNEQFF. The CDR3, as DNA: TGCGCCAGCAGCCCGGACGCGACCTACAATGAGCAGTTCTTC.

V and J are TRBV27 and TRBJ2-3; D perhaps matches TRBD1 (5 bases). The V end lost 6 bases, the J end lost 5 bases, and 12 bases lay between the germline ends. From germline, CDR1 is MNHEY and CDR2 SMNVEV (reference sequence). There are 13 residues in the CDR3. The CDR3 loop is CASSVTVLDTQYF. The CDR3 nucleotides read TGTGCCAGCAGCGTGACAGTCTTAGATACGCAGTATTTT.

V is TRBV6-6 and J is TRBJ2-2; a weak D match, TRBD1 (5 bases). The V gene's germline CDR1 is MNHNY and CDR2 SVGAGI (reference sequence). The CDR3 spans 11 residues. V lost 6 bases, J lost 11 bases, and 10 bases lay in between. As DNA, the CDR3 is TGTGCCAGCAGGGGGCAACCCGAGCTGTTTTTT. This gives the protein CASRGQPELFF.

This clonotype was counted a few times. The rearrangement joins TRBV15 to TRBJ2-1; D gene uncertain. V was pared by 4 bases and J by 3 bases, with 4 bases between. The CDR3 loop spans 12 amino acids. In germline, CDR1 is LNHNV, CDR2 YYDKDF (reference sequence). The chain's CDR3 is CATSNHYNEQFF. In nucleotides, the CDR3 is TGTGCCACCAGCAACCACTACAATGAGCAGTTCTTC.

V usage is TRBV6-5 and J usage is TRBJ2-1; the D gene is possibly TRBD1 (6 bases). The germline V gene encodes CDR1 MNHEY and CDR2 SVGAGI. V shed 6 bases and J shed 0 bases, with 12 bases lying between them. The length of the CDR3 is 15 residues. The chain's CDR3 is CASRPRDNSYNEQFF. The CDR3 bases are TGTGCCAGCAGGCCAAGGGACAACTCCTACAATGAGCAGTTCTTC.

This clonotype was counted between two and nine times. The J gene is TRBJ1-1, the V gene TRBV6-2 or TRBV6-3; D is unresolved. From germline, CDR1 is MNHEY and CDR2 SVGEGT. CDR3 size: 16 residues. V shed 0 bases and J shed 6 bases, with 17 bases lying between them. The CDR3 bases are TGTGCCAGCAGTTACTCGATAATCTCCAAGGGCGCTGAAGCTTTCTTT. Translating it yields CASSYSIISKGAEAFF.

The rearrangement joins TRBV11-3 to TRBJ1-1; TRBD1 matches at 10 bases. CDR1 SGHNT and CDR2 YENEEA come from the germline V gene. The ends lost 5 bases at V and 4 bases at J; junction bases unmatched: 7. The CDR3 extends over 15 amino acids. CDR3: CASSPPGTGVTEAFF. The CDR3 nucleotides are TGTGCCAGCAGCCCGCCTGGGACAGGGGTCACTGAAGCTTTCTTT.

This clonotype occurred a few times. This rearrangement joins TRBV20-1 to TRBJ2-3, with 12 bases fitting TRBD2. CDR3 length equals 15 residues. The germline CDR1 and CDR2 sequences are DFQATT and SNEGSKA (reference sequence). Losses at the gene ends were 5 bases for V and 7 bases for J; bases not matched to a gene: 10. CDR3 in DNA: TGCAGTGCTCCTCGGACTAGCGGGATGATGAATACGCAGTATTTT. Translating gives CSAPRTSGMMNTQYF.

The table lists this clonotype with many counts. CDR3 bases: TGTGCCAGCAGCTTCGGAGAAGCGGGAGGGTACATTCAGTACTTC. Translated, it gives CASSFGEAGGYIQYF. The chain employs TRBV7-6 and TRBJ2-4; 10 nucleotides agree with TRBD2. The CDR3 runs to 15 residues. The germline V gene has CDR1 SGHVS and CDR2 FNYEAQ. V dropped 3 bases and J dropped 8; count of bases not matched to a gene: 7.

As for this clonotype: This may stem from a read error, because a much larger clone lies one nucleotide away. This chain connects TRBV30 to TRBJ2-2, with D perhaps given as TRBD1 or TRBD2 (5 bases each). Germline CDR1 and CDR2: GTSNPN and SVGIG (reference sequence). This CDR3 comprises 13 residues. The V and J ends lost 0 bases and 6 bases respectively, with 8 bases between them. CDR3 in amino acids: CAWSVLGAGELFF. The CDR3 DNA sequence: TGTGCCTGGAGTGTACTAGGGGCCGGGGAGCTGTTTTTT.

The V call is TRBV11-3, the J call TRBJ1-6; no clear D gene. In germline, CDR1 is SGHNT, CDR2 YENEEA. This CDR3 region has 14 residues. V was trimmed by 1 base and J by 6 bases, leaving 7 bases between them. CDR3 region: CASSLVRTNSPLHF. The CDR3 DNA reads as TGTGCCAGCAGCTTAGTCAGGACTAATTCACCCCTCCACTTT.

This clonotype appeared a few times. The V and J genes are TRBV12-3 or TRBV12-4 and TRBJ2-1; TRBD2 agrees at 8 bases. Germline trimming cut 6 bases from V and 8 bases from J; bases unmatched to any gene: 12. The CDR3 loop spans 15 amino acids. CDR3 region: CASSPTTGGNYEQFF. In DNA form, the CDR3 reads TGTGCCAGCAGCCCCACGACGGGGGGGAACTATGAGCAGTTCTTC.

This clonotype was recorded many times. The chain recombines TRBV7-8 with TRBJ2-5; tentatively, D is TRBD2 (6 bases). The CDR3 consists of 15 residues. Per the germline V gene, CDR1 is SGHVS and CDR2 is FQNEAQ. V was shortened by 1 base and J by 5 bases, with 14 bases between the two germline ends. The CDR3 coding sequence is TGTGCCAGCAGCTTAGTGGGAATGGGGGGTGAGACCCAGTACTTC. Its translation is CASSLVGMGGETQYF.

A word on this clonotype: This may be a read error: a much more frequent sequence differs by one nucleotide. The rearrangement joins TRBV7-2 to TRBJ2-3; the D call may be TRBD1 or TRBD2 (7 bases each). Germline V gives CDR1 SGHTA, CDR2 FQGNSA. The CDR3 has 16 residues. The CDR3 is CASSARQGGEKDSQYF. The CDR3 coding sequence is TGTGCCAGCAGCGCCAGACAGGGAGGGGAGAAAGATTCGCAGTATTTT.

The V gene is TRBV27, the J gene TRBJ2-5, with a possible D match to TRBD1 (5 bases). Germline V gene sequence: CDR1 MNHEY, CDR2 SMNVEV (reference sequence). Trimming took off 6 bases at V and 5 bases at J, with 19 bases between the two ends. This CDR3 has 15 residues. The CDR3 sequence is CASSRANNRCETQYF. The CDR3 bases are TGTGCCAGCAGCCGCGCTAATAACAGGTGTGAGACCCAGTACTTC.